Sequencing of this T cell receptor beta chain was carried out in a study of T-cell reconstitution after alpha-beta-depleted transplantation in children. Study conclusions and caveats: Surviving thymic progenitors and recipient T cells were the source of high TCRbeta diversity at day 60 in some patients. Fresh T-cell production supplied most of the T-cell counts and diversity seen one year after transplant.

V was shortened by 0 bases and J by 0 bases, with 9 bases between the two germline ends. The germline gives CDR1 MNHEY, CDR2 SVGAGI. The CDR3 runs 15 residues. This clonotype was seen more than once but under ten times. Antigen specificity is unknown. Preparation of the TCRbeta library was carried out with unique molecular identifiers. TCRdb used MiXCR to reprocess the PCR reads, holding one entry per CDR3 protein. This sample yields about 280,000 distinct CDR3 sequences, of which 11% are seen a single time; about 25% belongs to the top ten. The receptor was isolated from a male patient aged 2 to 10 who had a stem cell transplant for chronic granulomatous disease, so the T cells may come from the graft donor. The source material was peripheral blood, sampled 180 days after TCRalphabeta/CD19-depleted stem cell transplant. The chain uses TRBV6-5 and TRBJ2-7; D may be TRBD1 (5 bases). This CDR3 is CASSYSRQFSYEQYF. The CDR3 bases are TGTGCCAGCAGTTACTCGCGACAGTTCTCCTACGAGCAGTACTTC.